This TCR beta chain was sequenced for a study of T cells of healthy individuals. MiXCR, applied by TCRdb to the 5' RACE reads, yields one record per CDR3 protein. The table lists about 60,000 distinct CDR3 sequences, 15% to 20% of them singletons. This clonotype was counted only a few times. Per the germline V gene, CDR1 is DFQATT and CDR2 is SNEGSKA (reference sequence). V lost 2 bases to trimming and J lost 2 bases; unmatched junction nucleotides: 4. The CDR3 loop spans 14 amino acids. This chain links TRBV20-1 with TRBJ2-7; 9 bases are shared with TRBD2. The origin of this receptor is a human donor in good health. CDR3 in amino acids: CSARLAGAPYEQYF. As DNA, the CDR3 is TGCAGTGCTAGATTAGCGGGAGCCCCCTACGAGCAGTACTTC.